The present T cell receptor (beta chain) was sequenced within a study of cytomegalovirus exposure and HLA in healthy donors (dated by TCRdb to about 2017). In the study overall: In an earlier analysis of approximately 500 of the donors, roughly 300 Gb of sequence data and some 100 million unique TCR beta sequences from approximately 180 million T cells were reported. An early release that covered fewer than 800 HLA-typed donors contained about 300 gigabases of sequencing data and approximately 85 million unique TCR sequences. Of the roughly 410 genotyped donors, 80% to 90% were placed in the genetic ancestry cluster associated with self-reported Caucasian donors. The study was designed to test whether signatures of past pathogen exposure could be identified by cataloging public T cell receptors. The study profiled the T cell repertoires of hundreds of subjects by immunosequencing and related them to cytomegalovirus serostatus. Along with the approximately 700-subject first cohort, a separate validation cohort of 120 different subjects was used. The study combined high-throughput TCR immunosequencing, statistical association of individual TCRs with disease status, and machine learning to predict cytomegalovirus infection status. To study patterns of TCR occurrence, a later analysis re-analyzed previously published TCR beta repertoires from 600 to 750 donors and added high-resolution HLA genotyping. In the later analysis, no new phenotypic data were used to find candidate immune exposures; instead, reliance was placed on TCR beta sequences and their occurrence across donors. An earlier analysis of around 640 of the donors used high-throughput TCR beta sequencing to judge whether each TCR beta V gene segment behaved as functional or pseudogenic. Alongside the repertoire data, information on donor age, sex, ethnicity and CMV serostatus was compiled. A later genetic analysis took genome-wide SNP genotypes for about 65% of the 666 donors and used that subset as a discovery cohort. All discovery cohort repertoires had been generated on a single sequencing platform. Both class I and class II loci were covered by HLA typing, at four-digit resolution. The number of typed donors differed by locus: roughly 629-630 for A, B, C, DRB1 and DQB1; some 500 for DQA1; roughly 600 for DPA1; and around 470 for DPB1. About five DR-DQ haplotypes were handled as single units for association and clustering, since linkage in the cohort was strong. On average, 235,054 unique TCR beta nucleotide sequences were sequenced per donor among 350 to 400 genotyped donors of the cohort, with around 19% of those sequences being non-productive. Study-wide findings and limitations: A further reported finding was that TCR beta sequences accurately predicted the HLA-A and HLA-B alleles for most subjects in the first cohort. The classifier was reported to diagnose cytomegalovirus status with high specificity and sensitivity in both the original and validation cohorts. Presence/absence analyses assumed roughly uniform sequencing depth across donors, an assumption that may not hold. Compared with the 666-donor mean, donors in an Asian-associated ancestry cluster had fewer N-insertions in productive TCRs, according to a later genetic analysis. In this cohort, only TCR beta chains were sequenced, and detectable features were limited by the absence of alpha or paired-chain data. A few of the identified cytomegalovirus-associated TCR beta chains were confirmed in vitro to be specific for cytomegalovirus antigens. Most CMV-associated TCR beta chains appeared to be HLA-restricted in a later analysis, and the HLA associations seemed to be driven largely by CMV exposure. V-gene and J-gene trimming of TCR beta chains was associated with a missense DCLRE1C variant in a later genetic analysis, and the association was replicated in an independent cohort. In a later analysis, TCR association rates were found to vary across HLA loci, with the most associated TCRs seen for DRB1 alleles and the fewest for HLA-C alleles. When HLA alleles, especially DR and DQ, strongly co-occurred, attributing TCR associations to individual alleles was difficult. The study listed 150 to 200 TCR beta chains as associated with cytomegalovirus. Across donors, most TCR sequences were observed very rarely, whereas some public TCRs were present in many individuals. In a later analysis, several top co-occurrence clusters were reported to appear linked to parvovirus B19, influenza, CMV and Epstein-Barr virus. It was suggested by the authors that the approach could potentially be generalized to other disease states and immunological phenotypes. In a later analysis, HLA-associated TCR beta chains were found to be more clonally expanded and to have lower generation probabilities than equally common non-associated chains. Correlated functional status among segregating V segments might be attributable to linkage disequilibrium, but an unknown experimental factor could not be ruled out. A group of highly shared sequence variants was considered likely to be a technical artifact of the sequencing pipeline. CMV serostatus was the only immune exposure information available for the cohort. Because counts were too low, 15 to 20 rarely observed V segments, including chromosome 9 orphons, were left out of the earlier analysis of about 620 of the donors. A later analysis associated roughly 17,000 TCR beta sequences with specific HLA alleles at a false discovery rate of 0.05. Because HLA typing was missing for some donors at each locus, association tests included only the typed subset. Broadly in line with IMGT annotations, most TCR beta V segments showed up in productive rearrangements about 87% or about 30% of the time in an earlier analysis of 587 of the donors.

Points on this clone: The specificity of this receptor is unknown. Base qualities are not at hand, and no much larger clone is one base apart.

The cohort comprised 710 or so healthy bone marrow donors. At the time of sampling, every cohort member was nominally healthy, though immune exposures that went unrecorded were likely present. The donor was CMV seronegative and belonged to the group of around 400 seronegative cohort members. A peripheral blood sample was provided by each donor, and peripheral blood mononuclear cells were used for TCR beta sequencing. The Qiagen DNeasy Blood Extraction Kit was used to extract genomic DNA from the blood cell samples. Library generation was performed with the immunoSEQ multiplex PCR assay. A mixture of 60 forward primers for TCR Vbeta segments and 13 reverse primers for TCR Jbeta segments was used in the multiplex PCR. The CDR3 region of rearranged TCR beta genes was amplified from genomic DNA with a multiplex PCR assay. On the Illumina HiSeq System, the amplified TCR beta libraries were sequenced as 87-base-pair reads. In the original analysis: A later analysis tallied around 87 million unique TCR beta chains across the 666 repertoires, and about 12 million of those chains were shared by two or more donors. A nearest-neighbor algorithm error-corrected the raw reads and collapsed the reads into unique sequences, merging closely related sequences to remove PCR and sequencing errors. Alignment of CDR3 sequences to IMGT reference sequences was used to assign V, D and J gene segments. For a sequence to be retained, a match of at least six nucleotides to both a V gene segment and a J gene segment was required. A rearrangement counted as productive if the CDR3 had no stop codons and remained in frame with V and J, and every other rearrangement counted as non-productive. Following IMGT convention, CDR3 was defined as the stretch from the second conserved V-encoded cysteine up to the conserved J-encoded phenylalanine. In an earlier analysis of around 570 of the donors, sequences lacking an unambiguous match to a single V gene segment were excluded. An earlier analysis of under 750 of the donors called V segments functional above 56.7% productive rearrangements and segregating when the between-donor standard deviation exceeded 5%. To diagnose cytomegalovirus status from the catalog of TCR beta chain sequences, a statistical classification framework was built. In a later analysis, TCR nucleotide sequences were compared against IMGT/GENE-DB human TR gene sequences so that V and J genes could be assigned. A later analysis assigned CDR3 sequences and most-parsimonious VDJ recombination scenarios with the TCRdist pipeline. A later analysis defined each TCR beta chain by its CDR3 amino acid sequence plus V-gene family, and excluded reads lacking a unique V-gene family. In a later analysis, some 600 highly shared, low-generation-probability nucleotide sequences were removed to address suspected cross-contamination and a sequencing artifact. In a later analysis, a clonal expansion index was calculated for each public chain from normalized within-repertoire ranks of inferred template counts. Generation probabilities in a later analysis came from a VDJ recombination model fitted to out-of-frame rearrangements, and those results were checked against IGoR. In a later analysis, TCR-TCR, TCR-HLA and TCR-CMV co-occurrence was scored with hypergeometric tests, and a repertoire-size bias correction was applied to TCR pairs. In a later analysis, false discovery rates were estimated by permuting HLA or CMV assignments 20 times. In a later analysis, co-occurring TCRs were grouped using DBSCAN, with TCRdist sequence similarity added in when clustering inside HLA-allele-positive subsets. Repertoires with fewer than 30,000 or more than 120,000 public chains, plus five repertoires with anomalous nucleotide sharing, were excluded from co-occurrence clustering. Here the immuneACCESS table is served through TCRdb, limited to in-frame sequences with V and J called. Missing clones are a known gap in these copies; in checked studies unresolved V genes cover under half, and the rest lacks a known reason. That table gives V, J and clone size, and the DNA gave D and trimming. The sample table lists 150,000 or so clones, more than 70% of them with a count of one. Approximately 3% of the sample goes to the ten largest clones.

This TCR was sampled from a male donor in good health and CMV-seronegative. The sample comprised PBMCs.

The nucleotide sequence is given as TGTGCCAGCAGCTTGACTAGCGGGAGAGTCAATGAGCAGTTCTTC. Its amino acids are CASSLTSGRVNEQFF. The chain was built from TRBV13 and TRBJ2-1; 12 central bases correspond to TRBD2. After removal of 3 bases from V and 6 bases from J, the junction retains 3 bases not matched to a gene. Its CDR3 holds 15 amino acids, cysteine through phenylalanine. Only the CDR3 DNA stays, 45 bases, in frame from base 1. The germline V gene (reference sequence) supplies CDR1 PRHDT and CDR2 FYEKMQ.